This entry lists 24 T cell receptor beta chains sequenced from one sample in a study of cytomegalovirus exposure and HLA in healthy donors. The PCR used 60 Vbeta and 13 Jbeta primers. Assay used: immunoSEQ multiplex PCR; TCRdb lists only in-frame clones, some missing. This sample has 90,000 to 100,000 clones, with approximately 76% found just once. The sequenced sample was PBMCs. The receptor set was obtained from a woman aged 60-75 years in good health and CMV-seropositive.

V is TRBV5-4 and J is TRBJ2-3, with D possibly matching TRBD1 (6 bases). Trimming stripped 2 bases from V and 0 bases from J, with 16 bases between. Germline V gene data show CDR1 as SGHNT and CDR2 as YYREEE (reference sequence). This CDR3 has 17 residues. CDR3 amino acids: CASSFKTGPTSTDTQYF. In DNA form, the CDR3 reads TGTGCCAGCAGCTTCAAAACAGGGCCAACTAGCACAGATACGCAGTATTTT. Complete variable domain (other parts from reference TRBV5-4 and TRBJ2-3): ETGVTQSPTHLIKTRGQQVTLRCSSQSGHNTVSWYQQALGQGPQFIFQYYREEENGRGNFPPRFSGLQFPNYSSELNVNALELDDSALYLCASSFKTGPTSTDTQYFGPGTRLTVL.

V is TRBV7-3 and J is TRBJ2-7, with 10 bases lining up with TRBD2. The CDR3 contains 16 residues. Losses at the gene ends were 3 bases for V and 2 bases for J; bases not matched to a gene: 7. Germline CDR1 reads SGHTA; CDR2 reads FQGTGA. The CDR3 DNA reads TGTGCCAGCAGCTTGACCGGGACTAGCGTTACCTACGAGCAGTACTTC. It specifies CASSLTGTSVTYEQYF.

This clone was detected once. The chain is built from TRBV6-5 and TRBJ1-1; D is ambiguous. This CDR3 spans 12 amino acids. Trimming removed 6 bases from V and 1 base from J, with 6 bases in between. Per germline, CDR1 MNHEY and CDR2 SVGAGI. The CDR3 loop reads CASSPQNTEAFF. CDR3 DNA: TGTGCCAGCAGCCCCCAGAACACTGAAGCTTTCTTT.

V usage is TRBV14 and J usage is TRBJ1-1; D is possibly TRBD1 (5 bases). V was shortened by 3 bases and J by 5 bases, with 7 bases between the two germline ends. The CDR3 is 12 amino acids. In germline, CDR1 is SGHDN, CDR2 FVKESK. The CDR3 loop is CASSQGGTEAFF. DNA of the CDR3: TGTGCCAGCAGCCAGGGGGGAACTGAAGCTTTCTTT.

The chain links TRBV28 to TRBJ2-7, with 8 nucleotides matching TRBD2. V lost 6 bases to trimming and J lost 3 bases; unmatched junction nucleotides: 7. Looked up from germline, CDR1 is MDHEN and CDR2 is SYDVKM. This CDR3 spans 14 amino acids. This CDR3 reads CASSDLAGFYEQYF. As DNA, the CDR3 is TGTGCCAGCAGCGATCTAGCGGGTTTCTACGAGCAGTACTTC.

This chain uses TRBV2 with TRBJ1-5; perhaps TRBD1 as D (5 bases). Germline V gene sequence: CDR1 SNHLY, CDR2 FYNNEI. The CDR3 has 15 amino acids. The ends were cut back, 4 bases at V and 3 bases at J, with 13 bases in the middle. The CDR3 region has the DNA TGTGCCAGCAGTGGCGGTTTGACAGCCAATCAGCCCCAGCATTTT. The encoded protein is CASSGGLTANQPQHF.

The sample holds one count of this clone. In the same sample, other DNA sequences code for this CDR3. The rearrangement joins TRBV5-1 to TRBJ1-4; possibly TRBD1 for D (5 bases). The CDR3 sequence is 14 residues long. CDR1 SGHRS and CDR2 YFSETQ come from the germline V gene. Trimming left V 0 bases short and J 5 bases short, with 8 bases between. CDR3 amino acids: CASSLGGGNEKLFF. The CDR3 DNA reads as TGCGCCAGCAGCTTGGGGGGGGGAAATGAAAAACTGTTTTTT.

The chain is built from TRBV4-1 and TRBJ2-7, with 9 bases fitting TRBD2. V dropped 0 bases and J dropped 6; count of bases not matched to a gene: 9. Germline CDR1 is MGHRA and CDR2 is YSYEKL. The CDR3 covers 16 residues. The CDR3 DNA follows: TGCGCCAGCAGCCAAGATGCCGCTAGCGGGAACCCCGAGCAGTACTTC. It codes for CASSQDAASGNPEQYF.

This clone has more than one count but fewer than ten. V usage is TRBV7-9 and J usage is TRBJ1-6; tentative D call: TRBD1 (6 bases). The CDR3 spans 16 residues. V was pared by 5 bases and J by 4 bases, with 15 bases between. Germline V gene sequence: CDR1 SEHNR, CDR2 FQNEAQ (reference sequence). The chain's CDR3 is CASSPGDRRYNSPLHF. The CDR3 DNA follows: TGTGCCAGCAGCCCCGGTGACAGGCGATATAATTCACCCCTCCACTTT. Complete variable domain (other parts from reference TRBV7-9 and TRBJ1-6): DTGVSQNPRHKITKRGQNVTFRCDPISEHNRLYWYRQTLGQGPEFLTYFQNEAQLEKSRLLSDRFSAERPKGSFSTLEIQRTEQGDSAMYLCASSPGDRRYNSPLHFGNGTRLTVT.

The J gene is TRBJ2-1, the V gene TRBV7-2; D may be TRBD1 (6 bases). The CDR3 is 13 amino acids. V was clipped by 3 bases and J by 6 bases, with 9 bases between them. Germline CDR1 and CDR2: SGHTA and FQGNSA. CDR3 nucleotides: TGTGCCAGCAGCTTGGGGGCCCCCAATGAGCAGTTCTTC. Translating it yields CASSLGAPNEQFF. Based on the CDR3 plus reference TRBV7-2 and TRBJ2-1, the full variable domain is GAGVSQSPSNKVTEKGKDVELRCDPISGHTALYWYRQSLGQGLEFLIYFQGNSAPDKSGLPSDRFSAERTGGSVSTLTIQRTQQEDSAVYLCASSLGAPNEQFFGPGTRLTVL.

This chain connects TRBV4-1 to TRBJ1-1; no reliable D call. Germline V lookup: CDR1 MGHRA, CDR2 YSYEKL. Trimming took off 4 bases at V and 2 bases at J, with 23 bases between the two ends. This CDR3 contains 18 residues. The chain's CDR3 is CASSPRVYLRQRNTEAFF. CDR3 sequence (DNA): TGCGCCAGCAGCCCCCGCGTCTATTTACGTCAGCGAAACACTGAAGCTTTCTTT.

V is TRBV5-1 and J is TRBJ1-1, with D perhaps matching TRBD1 (5 bases). CDR1 SGHRS and CDR2 YFSETQ come from the germline V gene. This CDR3 is 15 amino acids long. V was shortened by 0 bases and J by 1 base, with 10 bases between the two germline ends. The CDR3 DNA follows: TGCGCCAGCAGCTTGGGCGGTGGGGCGAACACTGAAGCTTTCTTT. Translated: CASSLGGGANTEAFF.

The count of this clone is one. The chain uses TRBV2 and TRBJ2-5, with TRBD2 identical over 8 bases. From germline, CDR1 is SNHLY and CDR2 FYNNEI. The CDR3 extends over 15 amino acids. With 6 bases clipped from V and 6 bases from J, the junction kept 12 bases outside the gene matches. DNA for the CDR3: TGTGCCAGCAGAACGGACTACCCGGGAGGGCAGACCCAGTACTTC. Its translation is CASRTDYPGGQTQYF.

The chain combines TRBV4-2 with TRBJ2-2; D gene ambiguous. Germline CDR1 reads LGHNA; CDR2 reads YNFKEQ. CDR3 length: 16 residues. Trimming shortened V by 1 base and J by 0 bases, and 9 bases separated the two germline ends. The CDR3 protein is CASSQGRSANTGELFF. CDR3 sequence (DNA): TGTGCCAGCAGCCAAGGTAGATCCGCGAACACCGGGGAGCTGTTTTTT.

This chain links TRBV29-1 with TRBJ2-1; 8 bases match TRBD2. Germline V gene data show CDR1 as SQVTM and CDR2 as ANQGSEA. Trimming cost V 6 bases and J 9 bases; bases outside gene matches: 7. The CDR3 has 12 residues. This CDR3 reads CSVKAGVGEQFF. CDR3 sequence (DNA): TGCAGCGTCAAAGCGGGAGTGGGTGAGCAGTTCTTC.

A note on this clone: Compared with germline, one end of the junction differs, possibly owing to a read error. The rearrangement uses TRBV7-3 and TRBJ1-1; unclear D gene. Germline values: CDR1 SGHTA, CDR2 FQGTGA. This CDR3 spans 15 amino acids. DNA for the CDR3: TGTGCCAGCAGCTTAAGGAGGGTAATGAATACTGAAGCTTTCTTT. It codes for CASSLRRVMNTEAFF.

This clone was counted only a few times. The rearrangement uses TRBV7-9 and TRBJ1-5, with 9 bases fitting TRBD1. CDR1 is SEHNR and CDR2 is FQNEAQ in the germline V gene (reference sequence). CDR3 size: 16 residues. Unmatched junction bases numbered 10, after V lost 6 bases and J lost 4 bases. CDR3 residues: CASSQGDRARNQPQHF. CDR3 bases: TGTGCCAGCAGTCAGGGGGACAGGGCGAGGAATCAGCCCCAGCATTTT.

J is TRBJ1-5 and V is TRBV2, with D maybe TRBD1 (5 bases). Germline V gene lookup returns CDR1 SNHLY and CDR2 FYNNEI. V shed 5 bases and J shed 0 bases, with 8 bases lying between them. This CDR3 contains 14 residues. CDR3 DNA: TGTGCCAGCAGTAGACAGAATAGCAATCAGCCCCAGCATTTT. Translation gives CASSRQNSNQPQHF.

Only one count was recorded for this clone. This chain links TRBV6-5 with TRBJ2-7, with TRBD2 matching 8 bases. Germline loops: CDR1 MNHEY, CDR2 SVGAGI. J was trimmed by 5 bases and V by 8 bases; bases with no gene match: 14. This CDR3 is built from 15 residues. The CDR3 coding sequence is TGTGCCAGCCAGACTAGCGCCCATTCCCCCAACGAGCAGTACTTC. This translates into CASQTSAHSPNEQYF.

The sample holds a few counts of this clone. The chain joins TRBV6-1 to TRBJ1-1; perhaps TRBD1 as D (5 bases). The CDR3 is made up of 11 amino acids. V was pared by 4 bases and J by 11 bases, with 11 bases between. Germline CDR1 is MNHNS and CDR2 is SASEGT. The CDR3 DNA reads as TGTGCCAGCAGTGTCGACAGTCAGGCTTTCTTT. Its translation is CASSVDSQAFF.

The rearrangement joins TRBV7-9 to TRBJ2-2; 7 nucleotides agree with TRBD2. The length of the CDR3 is 15 residues. The ends lost 5 bases at V and 6 bases at J; junction bases unmatched: 9. CDR1 SEHNR and CDR2 FQNEAQ come from the germline V gene (reference sequence). In nucleotides, the CDR3 is TGTGCCAGCAGCCGAAGCGGGATGGTGGCCGGGGAGCTGTTTTTT. Its translation is CASSRSGMVAGELFF.

This chain uses TRBV5-1 with TRBJ2-3, with a possible D match to TRBD2 (6 bases). Germline CDR1 and CDR2: SGHRS and YFSETQ. The CDR3 has 15 residues. V dropped 4 bases and J dropped 6 bases, with 18 bases sitting between them. This CDR3 reads CASSRLGYSLDTQYF. The CDR3 DNA sequence: TGCGCCAGCAGCCGACTAGGCTATTCGCTCGATACGCAGTATTTT. The complete variable domain, with remaining parts taken from reference TRBV5-1 and TRBJ2-3, reads KAGVTQTPRYLIKTRGQQVTLSCSPISGHRSVSWYQQTPGQGLQFLFEYFSETQRNKGNFPGRFSGRQFSNSRSEMNVSTLELGDSALYLCASSRLGYSLDTQYFGPGTRLTVL.

V is TRBV6-6 and J is TRBJ2-5; the match to TRBD2 covers 9 bases. The J call is in doubt because the DNA end fits TRBJ2-7 better. In germline, CDR1 is MNHNY, CDR2 SVGAGI (reference sequence). The CDR3 contains 16 residues. The CDR3 loop reads CASSTLSSGNSYEQYF. CDR3 sequence (DNA): TGTGCCAGCAGTACCCTGTCTAGCGGGAACTCCTACGAGCAGTACTTC.

This clone came up once. This rearrangement joins TRBV16 to TRBJ2-3, with 13 bases identical to TRBD2. The germline CDR1 and CDR2 sequences are KGHSY and FQNENV. Trimming cost V 2 bases and J 3 bases; bases outside gene matches: 11. This CDR3 has 19 amino acids. CDR3 nucleotide sequence: TGTGCCAGCAGCCAACCCGGGACTAGCGGGATGTCGGGTACAGATACGCAGTATTTT. Encoded protein: CASSQPGTSGMSGTDTQYF.